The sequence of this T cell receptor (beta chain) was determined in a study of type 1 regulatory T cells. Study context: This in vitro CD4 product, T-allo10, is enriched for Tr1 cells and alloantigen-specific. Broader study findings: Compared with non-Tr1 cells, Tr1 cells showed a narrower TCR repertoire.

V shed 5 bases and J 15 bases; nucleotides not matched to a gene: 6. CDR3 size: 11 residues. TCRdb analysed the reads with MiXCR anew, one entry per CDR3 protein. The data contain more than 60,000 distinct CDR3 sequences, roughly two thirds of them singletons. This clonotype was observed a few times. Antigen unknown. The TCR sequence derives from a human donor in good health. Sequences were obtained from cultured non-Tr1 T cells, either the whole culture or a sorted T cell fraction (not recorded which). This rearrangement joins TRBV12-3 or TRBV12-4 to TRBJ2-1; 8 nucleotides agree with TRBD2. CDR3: CASSPGLASFF. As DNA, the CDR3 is TGTGCCAGCAGTCCCGGACTAGCCTCGTTCTTC.